This TCR beta chain was identified during a study of metastatic and nonmetastatic thyroid tumors. Across the study: Malignant and benign thyroid patients had repertoires compared in peripheral blood and tumor or nodule tissue.

Every patient underwent thyroid surgery untreated. TCRdb re-analyzed the PCR reads using MiXCR. Among around 65,000 clones listed, more than 13% were seen once. This CDR3 is built from 13 residues. Trimming shortened V by 3 bases and J by 3 bases, and 7 bases separated the two germline ends. This clone has ten or more counts. This TCR was recovered from a male donor with papillary thyroid cancer or a benign thyroid nodule (not recorded which). Some clones in this sample may be carry-over from other donors' samples. The sequencing sample was made of blood. This sequence joins TRBV12-3 or TRBV12-4 and TRBJ2-3; D gene uncertain. The DNA of the CDR3 is TGTGCCAGCAGTTTGCCGCTTACAGATACGCAGTATTTT. Amino acids: CASSLPLTDTQYF.